This T cell receptor beta chain was found in a study of Ad26.COV2.S vaccination and SARS-CoV-2 variants. Generated by immunoSEQ multiplex PCR, the TCRdb table keeps only in-frame clones and is missing some. The repertoire includes 360,000 or so clones, approximately 89% of them detected once, and over 1.5% sits in the top ten. Study results and caveats: Comparable non-spike TCR breadth was observed in vaccine and placebo recipients. Ad26.COV2.S recipients had broader spike-specific TCRs (P = 0.0014). Using TCR breadth and depth analyses may have led to underestimated total T cell responses.

Treatment defined: 15 to 20 received Ad26.COV2.S at low or high dose, single or two shots; 5 received placebo; per-sample allocation not given. The investigators took samples on day 63 after the first vaccine or placebo injection. An Ad26 vector was used to express Wuhan-strain SARS-CoV-2 spike as the vaccine. The CDR3 totals 16 residues. V shed 2 bases, J shed 5 bases, and the junction held 10 bases outside the gene matches. Germline loops: CDR1 KGHSH, CDR2 LQKENI. Details on this clone: Its cognate antigen is unknown.

V usage is TRBV18 and J usage is TRBJ2-7; 9 nucleotides match TRBD2. The clonotype originates from a person between 18 and 65 years old who received the Ad26.COV2.S COVID-19 vaccine or a placebo. The material sequenced was peripheral blood, taken in a trial of Ad26.COV2.S vaccine versus placebo. The CDR3 loop reads CASSPLGLAGRDEQYF. The CDR3 DNA reads TGTGCCAGCTCACCATTAGGGCTAGCGGGACGGGACGAGCAGTACTTC.